This T cell receptor (beta chain) was sequenced for a study of blood T cell repertoires in COVID-19. On the study more broadly: The origin of the acute and convalescent COVID-19 samples was the United States, Italy and Spain.

Germline CDR1 SGHVS, CDR2 FQNEAQ. The CDR3 extends over 15 amino acids. The V end was cut by 3 bases, the J end by 2 bases, with 11 bases between. Per the authors' pipeline: Amplification of reference gene primers provided the estimated nucleated cell counts. Method: immunoSEQ multiplex PCR; TCRdb's copy keeps in-frame clones and lacks some. V, J and clone size derive from that table, while D and trimming were established from the DNA sequence. The table lists fewer than 350,000 clones, 75% to 90% of them singletons. This clone was recorded once. This TCR derives from a middle-aged woman who had recovered from COVID-19. Sequencing input: PBMCs or T cells enriched from blood (not recorded which). This rearrangement joins TRBV7-8 to TRBJ1-5; D ambiguous. CDR3 amino acids: CASSLVETGNQPQHF. In DNA form, the CDR3 reads TGTGCCAGCAGCTTGGTGGAGACGGGCAATCAGCCCCAGCATTTT.